This T cell receptor beta chain appears in the sequencing data of a study of T-cell reconstitution after alpha-beta-depleted transplantation in children. Trimming at V came to 4 bases and at J to 2 bases, leaving 10 bases not matched to a gene. In germline, CDR1 is MNHEY, CDR2 SMNVEV (reference sequence). This CDR3 spans 16 amino acids. Library preparation (for TCRbeta) was performed with unique molecular identifiers. Using its own MiXCR run on the PCR reads, TCRdb lists one record per CDR3 protein. The table records 500,000 or so distinct CDR3 sequences, approximately 29% of them present only once. This material consisted of PBMCs from the stem cell graft donor, taken from the stem cell graft. The J gene is TRBJ2-7, the V gene TRBV27; 8 nucleotides match TRBD1. This sequence was found in a human donor who donated a stem cell graft to a child with aplastic anemia. CDR3 amino acids: CASSSHILTGAYEQYF. The CDR3 DNA follows: TGTGCCAGCAGTTCCCACATACTGACAGGGGCCTACGAGCAGTACTTC.